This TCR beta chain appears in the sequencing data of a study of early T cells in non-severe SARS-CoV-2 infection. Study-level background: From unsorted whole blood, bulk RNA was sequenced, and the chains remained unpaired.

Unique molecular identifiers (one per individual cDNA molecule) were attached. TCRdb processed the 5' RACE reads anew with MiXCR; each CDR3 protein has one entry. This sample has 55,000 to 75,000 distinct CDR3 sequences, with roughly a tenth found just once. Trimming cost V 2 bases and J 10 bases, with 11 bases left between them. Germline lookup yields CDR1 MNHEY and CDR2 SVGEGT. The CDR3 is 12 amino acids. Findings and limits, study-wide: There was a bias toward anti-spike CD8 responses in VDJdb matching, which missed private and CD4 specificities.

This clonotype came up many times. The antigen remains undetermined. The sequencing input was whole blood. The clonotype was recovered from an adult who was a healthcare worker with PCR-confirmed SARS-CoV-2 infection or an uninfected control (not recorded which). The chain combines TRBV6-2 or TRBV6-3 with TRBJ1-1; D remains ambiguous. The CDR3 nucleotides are TGTGCCAGCAGTTACCCACCGATTGGAGCTTTCTTT. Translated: CASSYPPIGAFF.